This T cell receptor (beta chain) derives from a study of early T cells in non-severe SARS-CoV-2 infection. On the study more broadly: Unsorted whole-blood RNA was sequenced in bulk, leaving chains unpaired.

The CDR3 spans 13 residues. V lost 7 bases and J lost 8, with 18 bases in between. Germline CDR1 and CDR2: SQVTM and ANQGSEA. cDNA molecules, individually, were tagged with unique molecular identifiers. From the 5' RACE reads, TCRdb called clonotypes with MiXCR, one entry per CDR3 protein. This sample yields some 67,000 distinct CDR3 sequences, of which over 8% are seen a single time; roughly 16% belongs to the top ten. In this sample, this clonotype turned up a few times. The rearrangement joins TRBV29-1 to TRBJ2-4; perhaps TRBD2 as D (5 bases). Sample: whole blood, taken at baseline. The sequence was collected from an adult who was a healthcare worker with PCR-confirmed SARS-CoV-2 infection or an uninfected control (not recorded which). Here the CDR3 DNA reads TGCAGCGCTTTGGACGGGCCGAGGGACATTCAGTACTTC. Encoded protein: CSALDGPRDIQYF.